A single sample is the source of the 27 T cell receptor beta chains below, sequenced in a study of Graves' ophthalmopathy and Graves' hyperthyroidism. Transcripts of RNA were the source for amplifying TCR beta CDR3 regions. The first round was an RT-PCR with HTBI primers, and the second round was a multiplex PCR. Using its own MiXCR run on the multiplex PCR reads, TCRdb lists one record per CDR3 protein. The sample has about 24,000 distinct CDR3 sequences, about half seen once. Input material: peripheral blood. These receptors originate from an adult woman with stable Graves' hyperthyroidism.

Ten or more counts support this clonotype. CDR3 nucleotide sequence: TGTGCCAGCAGTTTAGGGCTAGGGGGCGGGGAGCTGTTTTTT. Translation gives CASSLGLGGGELFF. This rearrangement joins TRBV27 to TRBJ2-2, with D possibly matching TRBD1 (6 bases). The CDR3 loop spans 14 amino acids. Germline CDR1 reads MNHEY; CDR2 reads SMNVEV (reference sequence). The V gene lost 2 bases and the J gene lost 7 bases, with 11 bases spanning the gap.

The chain joins TRBV5-5 to TRBJ2-3; 16 positions agree with TRBD2. The CDR3 totals 18 residues. Germline trimming cut 6 bases from V and 4 bases from J; bases unmatched to any gene: 11. Germline CDR1 SGHKS, CDR2 YYEKEE (reference sequence). As DNA, the CDR3 is TGTGCCAGCAAAAACTGGGGACTAGCGGGAGGGCCCGCAGATACGCAGTATTTT. It is translated as CASKNWGLAGGPADTQYF.

V is TRBV9 and J is TRBJ2-5; D tentatively reads TRBD1 or TRBD2 (6 bases each). CDR1 is SGDLS and CDR2 is YYNGEE in the germline V gene. The CDR3 sequence is 19 residues long. V lost 0 bases and J lost 0, with 21 bases in between. The CDR3 protein is CASSVDAGLGGRDQETQYF. For the CDR3, the DNA is TGTGCCAGCAGCGTAGATGCGGGGCTCGGGGGCCGTGACCAAGAGACCCAGTACTTC. The full variable domain, in which reference TRBV9 and TRBJ2-5 provide the parts outside the CDR3, is DSGVTQTPKHLITATGQRVTLRCSPRSGDLSVYWYQQSLDQGLQFLIQYYNGEERAKGNILERFSAQQFPDLHSELNLSSLELGDSALYFCASSVDAGLGGRDQETQYFGPGTRLLVL.

The table lists this clonotype with many counts. The V gene is TRBV27, the J gene TRBJ2-7; 13 nucleotides agree with TRBD2. The V and J ends lost 4 bases and 1 base, in that order; junction bases with no gene match: 10. The CDR3 is made up of 18 amino acids. The germline CDR1 and CDR2 sequences are MNHEY and SMNVEV (reference sequence). This chain's CDR3 is CASSSPNQLAGGSYEQYF. CDR3 bases: TGTGCCAGCAGTTCCCCGAACCAACTAGCGGGAGGGTCCTACGAGCAGTACTTC.

This chain joins TRBV7-6 and TRBJ1-5; D perhaps matches TRBD1 (5 bases). V lost 2 bases to trimming and J lost 4 bases, with 6 bases between them. There are 13 residues in the CDR3. From germline, CDR1 is SGHVS and CDR2 FNYEAQ. CDR3 bases: TGTGCCAGCAGCTTACAGGGAAATCAGCCCCAGCATTTT. This codes for CASSLQGNQPQHF.

This chain uses TRBV11-2 with TRBJ2-3, with 8 bases that match TRBD2. J gave up 2 bases and V 3 bases, and 4 bases lay outside the gene matches. This CDR3 comprises 15 residues. Germline CDR1 SGHAT, CDR2 FQNNGV. CDR3 DNA sequence: TGTGCCAGCAGCTTTACTAGCGGAAACACAGATACGCAGTATTTT. Translated: CASSFTSGNTDTQYF.

The chain uses TRBV6-4 and TRBJ2-1; 11 positions match TRBD2. This CDR3 is 16 amino acids long. Germline lookup yields CDR1 MRHNA and CDR2 SNTAGT. Trimming cost V 2 bases and J 12 bases; bases outside gene matches: 12. CDR3 in DNA: TGTGCCAGCAGTGACCTAGCGGGAGGAGACACAGATACGCAGTTCTTC. This encodes CASSDLAGGDTDTQFF.

This clonotype appeared many times. The chain carries TRBV6-2 or TRBV6-3 and TRBJ1-5, with 7 bases identical to TRBD1. With V trimmed by 0 bases and J by 0 bases, 17 bases remained unmatched. Germline CDR1 and CDR2: MNHEY and SVGEGT. The CDR3 is 21 residues long. CDR3: CASSYSRDSRGPVPSNQPQHF. The CDR3 DNA reads TGTGCCAGCAGTTACTCGAGGGACAGCCGAGGTCCCGTACCTAGCAATCAGCCCCAGCATTTT.

J is TRBJ1-5 and V is TRBV10-3; D not resolved. Germline V gene sequence: CDR1 ENHRY, CDR2 SYGVKD. With 4 bases removed from V and 14 bases from J, the gap between germline ends came to 24 bases. The CDR3 length is 15 residues. CDR3 sequence: CAISAGSTSVSYEHF. CDR3 DNA: TGTGCCATCAGTGCGGGGTCGACTAGCGTTTCCTACGAGCATTTT.

By proportion, this clonotype is medium-sized. The chain uses TRBV5-1 and TRBJ2-1; maybe TRBD1 (5 bases). The CDR3 spans 13 residues. Trimming left V 2 bases short and J 5 bases short, with 8 bases between. From germline, CDR1 is SGHRS and CDR2 YFSETQ. The CDR3 sequence is CASSLEGDNEQFF. The CDR3 nucleotides read TGCGCCAGCAGCTTAGAAGGGGACAATGAGCAGTTCTTC. Combining the CDR3 with reference TRBV5-1 and TRBJ2-1 gives the whole variable domain KAGVTQTPRYLIKTRGQQVTLSCSPISGHRSVSWYQQTPGQGLQFLFEYFSETQRNKGNFPGRFSGRQFSNSRSEMNVSTLELGDSALYLCASSLEGDNEQFFGPGTRLTVL.

The gene calls are TRBV5-1 and TRBJ2-3; 11 nucleotides line up with TRBD2. Per the germline V gene, CDR1 is SGHRS and CDR2 is YFSETQ. The V segment lost 5 bases and the J segment 6 bases; nucleotides outside the gene matches: 2. CDR3 length equals 13 residues. The CDR3 spells CASSWTSGDTQYF. CDR3 nucleotides: TGCGCCAGCAGTTGGACTAGCGGGGATACGCAGTATTTT.

The chain is built from TRBV28 and TRBJ2-3; either TRBD1 or TRBD2 may fit D (6 bases each). CDR3 length: 15 amino acids. From germline, CDR1 is MDHEN and CDR2 SYDVKM. V lost 6 bases to trimming and J lost 4 bases, with 17 bases between them. CDR3: CASSAGGLDPDTQYF. CDR3 DNA: TGTGCCAGCAGCGCCGGGGGCTTGGATCCAGATACGCAGTATTTT.

V usage is TRBV2 and J usage is TRBJ2-3, with D perhaps matching TRBD1 (6 bases). Germline V gene data show CDR1 as SNHLY and CDR2 as FYNNEI. The CDR3 loop spans 15 amino acids. The ends were cut back, 8 bases at V and 2 bases at J, with 17 bases in the middle. The CDR3 sequence is CASRLGGPATDTQYF. CDR3 DNA sequence: TGTGCCAGCCGACTTGGGGGCCCCGCCACAGATACGCAGTATTTT.

In its sample, this clonotype was seen many times. V is TRBV20-1 and J is TRBJ2-7; TRBD2 might be the D (6 bases). The CDR3 contains 16 residues. Germline V gene data show CDR1 as DFQATT and CDR2 as SNEGSKA (reference sequence). Between the trimmed V and J ends, which lost 0 bases and 2 bases, there was a span of 17 bases. CDR3 sequence reads: CSARDLITGTAYEQYF. CDR3 coding DNA: TGCAGTGCTAGAGATCTCATCACCGGGACTGCCTACGAGCAGTACTTC.

Worth noting for this clonotype: The CDR3 ends on some other residue instead of the conserved phenylalanine or tryptophan, so this is likely a read error. V and J are TRBV19 and TRBJ2-4, with D unclear. The CDR3 loop spans 12 amino acids. Per the germline V gene, CDR1 is LNHDA and CDR2 is SQIVND (reference sequence). CDR3 residues: CASGQPAHIQYS. CDR3 nucleotide sequence: TGCGCCAGTGGCCAGCCAGCGCACATTCAGTACTCC.

The sample holds many counts of this clonotype. The genes are TRBV11-2 and TRBJ2-5; no definite D call. Trimming shortened V by 0 bases and J by 6 bases, and 11 bases separated the two germline ends. This CDR3 has 14 residues. Looked up from germline, CDR1 is SGHAT and CDR2 is FQNNGV. In nucleotides, the CDR3 is TGTGCCAGCAGCTTAGAAGCATCGGTACAGACCCAGTACTTC. Its protein is CASSLEASVQTQYF.

This chain uses TRBV7-8 with TRBJ2-7, with D perhaps given as TRBD1 or TRBD2 (5 bases each). CDR1 and CDR2 from the germline V gene are SGHVS and FQNEAQ. There are 14 residues in the CDR3. Trimming took 8 bases from V and 9 from J, leaving 23 bases between them. CDR3 loop: CASCLDAAGRGQYF. DNA for the CDR3: TGTGCCAGCTGCCTTGACGCCGCAGGGAGAGGGCAGTACTTC.

This clonotype came up many times. This chain uses TRBV9 with TRBJ1-1, with D tentatively TRBD1 (6 bases). CDR1 is SGDLS and CDR2 is YYNGEE in the germline V gene. V lost 4 bases and J lost 9, with 22 bases in between. There are 15 residues in the CDR3. CDR3 coding DNA: TGTGCCAGCAGCCCGGGGGGCCCAGCCACCTCCAAAGCTTTCTTT. Amino acid sequence: CASSPGGPATSKAFF.

By proportion, this clonotype is medium-sized. V gene TRBV15 combines with J gene TRBJ2-3; D is ambiguous. The V gene lost 6 bases and the J gene lost 2 bases, with 6 bases spanning the gap. The V gene's germline CDR1 is LNHNV and CDR2 YYDKDF (reference sequence). CDR3 length: 12 amino acids. The CDR3 DNA reads as TGTGCCACCAGGGAGTTCACAGATACGCAGTATTTT. Amino acids: CATREFTDTQYF.

In this sample, this clonotype is medium-sized. The rearrangement links TRBV12-5 to TRBJ2-7, with no clear D. The V end was cut by 1 base, the J end by 3 bases, with 7 bases between. The CDR3 has 13 amino acids. The germline V gene encodes CDR1 LGHNT and CDR2 FRNRAP. CDR3 in amino acids: CASGLGQDYEQYF. CDR3 nucleotide sequence: TGTGCTAGTGGTTTGGGCCAGGACTACGAGCAGTACTTC.

The gene calls are TRBV12-3 or TRBV12-4 and TRBJ1-1; no clear D gene. The CDR3 totals 11 residues. The ends were cut back, 9 bases at V and 1 base at J, with 6 bases in the middle. The CDR3: CASCRNTEAFF. For the CDR3, the DNA is TGTGCCAGTTGTCGGAACACTGAAGCTTTCTTT.

This clonotype came up a few times. The chain is built from TRBV2 and TRBJ2-7, with D maybe TRBD2 (6 bases). Trimming cost V 6 bases and J 0 bases, with 12 bases left between them. Germline V gives CDR1 SNHLY, CDR2 FYNNEI. The CDR3 is 14 residues long. CDR3 sequence (DNA): TGTGCCAGCAGATCTAGCGCTGCCTCCTACGAGCAGTACTTC. It is translated as CASRSSAASYEQYF.

This clonotype showed up many times. The V gene is TRBV6-5, the J gene TRBJ2-1; no reliable D call. Germline assignment: CDR1 MNHEY and CDR2 SVGAGI. The CDR3 sequence is 11 residues long. V was trimmed by 5 bases and J by 9 bases, leaving 8 bases between them. The CDR3 protein is CASSTRSEQFF. CDR3 in DNA: TGTGCCAGCAGTACGCGGAGTGAGCAGTTCTTC.

This clonotype turned up a few times. CDR3 sequence reads: CASSGRWVTEAFF. The CDR3 nucleotides are TGTGCCAGCAGTGGAAGGTGGGTCACTGAAGCTTTCTTT. The chain employs TRBV25-1 and TRBJ1-1; D remains unclear. The CDR3 is 13 residues long. With 4 bases removed from V and 4 bases from J, the gap between germline ends came to 10 bases. CDR1 and CDR2 from the germline V gene are MGHDK and SYGVNS.

The chain links TRBV20-1 to TRBJ2-3; no clear D gene. Germline V lookup: CDR1 DFQATT, CDR2 SNEGSKA (reference sequence). V was pared by 3 bases and J by 2 bases, with 6 bases between. This CDR3 contains 12 residues. The CDR3 DNA is TGCAGTGCTAGCCGGACCACAGATACGCAGTATTTT. Its translation: CSASRTTDTQYF.

A remark on this clonotype: A clone one base away is much larger, so this may be a read error. This chain links TRBV27 with TRBJ2-1; 9 nucleotides match TRBD1. This CDR3 has 16 amino acids. Germline V gives CDR1 MNHEY, CDR2 SMNVEV (reference sequence). The CDR3 is CASSLLQGARYNGQFF. The DNA for the CDR3 is TGTGCCAGCAGTTTACTACAGGGGGCGAGATACAATGGGCAGTTCTTC.

This clonotype is medium-sized (0.01 to 0.1%) within its sample. The chain carries TRBV19 and TRBJ2-1, with D possibly being TRBD1 (5 bases). V was trimmed by 3 bases and J by 11 bases, leaving 8 bases between them. CDR1 is LNHDA and CDR2 is SQIVND in the germline V gene (reference sequence). The CDR3 contains 11 residues. The CDR3 is CASSIQGKQFF. The DNA of the CDR3 is TGTGCCAGTAGTATCCAGGGAAAGCAGTTCTTC.